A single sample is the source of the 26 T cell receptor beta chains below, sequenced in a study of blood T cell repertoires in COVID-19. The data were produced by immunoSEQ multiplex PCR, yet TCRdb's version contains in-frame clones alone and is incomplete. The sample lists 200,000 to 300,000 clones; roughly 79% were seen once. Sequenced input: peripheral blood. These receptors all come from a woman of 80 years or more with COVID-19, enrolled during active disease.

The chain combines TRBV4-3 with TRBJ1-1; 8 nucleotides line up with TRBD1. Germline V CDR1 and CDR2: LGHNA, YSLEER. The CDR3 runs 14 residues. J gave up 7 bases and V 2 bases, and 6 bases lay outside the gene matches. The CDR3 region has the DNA TGCGCCAGCAGCCAATCATTGGACAGGGTTGAAGCTTTCTTT. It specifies CASSQSLDRVEAFF.

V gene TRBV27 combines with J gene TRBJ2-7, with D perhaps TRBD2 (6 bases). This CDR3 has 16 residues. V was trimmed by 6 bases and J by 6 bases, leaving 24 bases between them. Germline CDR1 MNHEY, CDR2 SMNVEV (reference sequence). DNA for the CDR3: TGTGCCAGCAGCCGTCGGCCTCCGGGACTCTCTACCGAGCAGTACTTC. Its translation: CASSRRPPGLSTEQYF.

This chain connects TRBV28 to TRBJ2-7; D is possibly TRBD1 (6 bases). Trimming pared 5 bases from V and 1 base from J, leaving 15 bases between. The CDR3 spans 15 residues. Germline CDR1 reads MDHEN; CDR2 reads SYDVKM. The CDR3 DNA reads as TGTGCCAGCAGTCTCATACAGGGATTTTCCTACGAGCAGTACTTC. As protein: CASSLIQGFSYEQYF.

As DNA, the CDR3 is TGCGCCAGCAGCCAAGAAGTCCCGGGACGGTCTGCGAATTGGGGGGGTACGCAGTATTTT. This sequence encodes CASSQEVPGRSANWGGTQYF. The chain carries TRBV4-1 and TRBJ2-3, with 7 bases fitting TRBD2. J gave up 8 bases and V 0 bases, and 23 bases lay outside the gene matches. Germline CDR1 and CDR2: MGHRA and YSYEKL. This CDR3 contains 20 residues.

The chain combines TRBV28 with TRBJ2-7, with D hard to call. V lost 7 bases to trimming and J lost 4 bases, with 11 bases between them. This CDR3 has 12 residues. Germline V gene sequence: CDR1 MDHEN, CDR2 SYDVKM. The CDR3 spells CASTVPGYEQYF. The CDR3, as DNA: TGTGCCAGCACGGTTCCAGGATACGAGCAGTACTTC. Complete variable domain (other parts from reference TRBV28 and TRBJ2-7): DVKVTQSSRYLVKRTGEKVFLECVQDMDHENMFWYRQDPGLGLRLIYFSYDVKMKEKGDIPEGYSVSREKKERFSLILESASTNQTSMYLCASTVPGYEQYFGPGTRLTVT.

CDR3: CASSPSPRGNTIYF. CDR3 sequence (DNA): TGTGCCAGCAGCCCCTCGCCTCGGGGAAACACCATATATTTT. The chain links TRBV9 to TRBJ1-3; D not certain. V lost 4 bases and J 4 bases, leaving 12 bases between the germline ends. This CDR3 spans 14 amino acids. CDR1 and CDR2 (germline): SGDLS, YYNGEE.

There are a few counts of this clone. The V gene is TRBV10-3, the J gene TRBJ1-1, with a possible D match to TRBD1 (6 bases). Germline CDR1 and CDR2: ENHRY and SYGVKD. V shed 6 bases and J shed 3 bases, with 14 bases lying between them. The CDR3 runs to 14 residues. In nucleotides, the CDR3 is TGTGCCATCAGGGGGAGACAGGAGGACACTGAAGCTTTCTTT. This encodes CAIRGRQEDTEAFF.

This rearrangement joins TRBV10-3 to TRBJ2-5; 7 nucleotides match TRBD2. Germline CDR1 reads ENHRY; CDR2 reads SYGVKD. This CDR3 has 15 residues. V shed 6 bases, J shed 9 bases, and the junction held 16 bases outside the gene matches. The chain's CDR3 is CAISHGTTSRGAQYF. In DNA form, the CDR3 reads TGTGCCATCAGCCACGGGACTACCTCCCGCGGGGCCCAGTACTTC.

CDR3 DNA sequence: TGTGCCAGCAGCCCCCCTAGGGGCAAGGCCGGGGAGCTGTTTTTT. It is translated as CASSPPRGKAGELFF. The chain carries TRBV6-5 and TRBJ2-2; D possibly corresponds to TRBD1 (5 bases). V lost 6 bases and J lost 6, with 17 bases in between. Germline values: CDR1 MNHEY, CDR2 SVGAGI. This CDR3 has 15 residues.

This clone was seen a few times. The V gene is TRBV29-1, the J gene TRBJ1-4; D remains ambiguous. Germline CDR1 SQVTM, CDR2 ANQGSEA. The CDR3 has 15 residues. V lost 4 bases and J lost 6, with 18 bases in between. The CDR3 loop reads CSVVGLGPEYEKLFF. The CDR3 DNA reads TGCAGCGTTGTCGGGTTAGGCCCAGAGTATGAAAAACTGTTTTTT.

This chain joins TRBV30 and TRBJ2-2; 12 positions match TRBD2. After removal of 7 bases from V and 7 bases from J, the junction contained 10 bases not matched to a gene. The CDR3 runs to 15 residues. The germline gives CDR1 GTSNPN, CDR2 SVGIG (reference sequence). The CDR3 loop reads CALSKTSGRNGELFF. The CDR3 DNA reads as TGTGCCTTGTCCAAGACTAGCGGGAGAAACGGGGAGCTGTTTTTT.

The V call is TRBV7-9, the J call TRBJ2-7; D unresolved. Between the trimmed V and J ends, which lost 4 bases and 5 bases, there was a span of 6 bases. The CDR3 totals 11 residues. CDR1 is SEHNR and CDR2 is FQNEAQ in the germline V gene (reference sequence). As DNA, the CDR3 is TGTGCCAGCAGCTCTCTTCACGAGCAGTACTTC. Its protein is CASSSLHEQYF.

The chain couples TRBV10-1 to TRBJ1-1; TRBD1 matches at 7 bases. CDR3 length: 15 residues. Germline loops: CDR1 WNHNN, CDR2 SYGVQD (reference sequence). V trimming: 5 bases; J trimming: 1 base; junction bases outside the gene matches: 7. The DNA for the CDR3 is TGCGCCAGCAGTCCCTTTGGGACAGCGAACACTGAAGCTTTCTTT. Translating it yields CASSPFGTANTEAFF.

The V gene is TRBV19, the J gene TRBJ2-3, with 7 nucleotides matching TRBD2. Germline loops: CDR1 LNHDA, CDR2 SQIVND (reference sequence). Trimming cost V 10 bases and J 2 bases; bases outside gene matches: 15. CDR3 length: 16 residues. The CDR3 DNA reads TGTGCCACCTACCCTTCGGAGCGGGGAAACACAGATACGCAGTATTTT. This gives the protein CATYPSERGNTDTQYF.

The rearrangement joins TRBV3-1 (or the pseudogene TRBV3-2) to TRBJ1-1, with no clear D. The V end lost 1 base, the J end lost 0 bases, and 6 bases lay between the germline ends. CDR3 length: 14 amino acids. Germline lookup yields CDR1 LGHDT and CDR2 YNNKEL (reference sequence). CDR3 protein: CASSQVQLNTEAFF. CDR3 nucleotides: TGTGCCAGCAGCCAAGTACAGCTGAACACTGAAGCTTTCTTT.

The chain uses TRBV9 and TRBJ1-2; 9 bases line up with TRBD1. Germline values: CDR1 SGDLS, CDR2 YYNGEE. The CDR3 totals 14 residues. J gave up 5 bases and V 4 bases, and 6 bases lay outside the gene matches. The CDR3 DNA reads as TGTGCCAGCAGCTCTAACAGGGGGCAGTATGGCTACACCTTC. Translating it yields CASSSNRGQYGYTF.

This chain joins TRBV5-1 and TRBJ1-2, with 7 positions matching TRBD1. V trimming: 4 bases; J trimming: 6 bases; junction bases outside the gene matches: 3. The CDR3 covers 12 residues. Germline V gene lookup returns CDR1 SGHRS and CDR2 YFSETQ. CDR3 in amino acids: CASSTGTDGYTF. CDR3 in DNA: TGCGCCAGCAGCACCGGGACAGATGGCTACACCTTC.

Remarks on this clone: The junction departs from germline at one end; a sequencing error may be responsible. CDR3: CSVWGQGRMGNF. The CDR3 DNA sequence: TGCAGCGTCTGGGGGCAGGGGCGAATGGGAAATTTT. The V and J genes are TRBV29-1 and TRBJ2-3, with D tentatively TRBD1 (6 bases). This CDR3 is 12 amino acids long. From germline, CDR1 is SQVTM and CDR2 ANQGSEA.

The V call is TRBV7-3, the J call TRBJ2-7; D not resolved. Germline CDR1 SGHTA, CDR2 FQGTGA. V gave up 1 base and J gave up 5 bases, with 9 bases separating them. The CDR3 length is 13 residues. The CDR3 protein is CASSLRARNEQYF. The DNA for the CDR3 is TGTGCCAGCAGCTTAAGGGCCCGGAACGAGCAGTACTTC.

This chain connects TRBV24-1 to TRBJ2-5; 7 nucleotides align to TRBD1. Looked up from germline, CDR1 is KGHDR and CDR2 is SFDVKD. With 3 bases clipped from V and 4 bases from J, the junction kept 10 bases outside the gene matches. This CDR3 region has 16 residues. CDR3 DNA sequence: TGTGCCACCAGTGATCCCACTACAGGGGTTGGAGAGACCCAGTACTTC. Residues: CATSDPTTGVGETQYF.

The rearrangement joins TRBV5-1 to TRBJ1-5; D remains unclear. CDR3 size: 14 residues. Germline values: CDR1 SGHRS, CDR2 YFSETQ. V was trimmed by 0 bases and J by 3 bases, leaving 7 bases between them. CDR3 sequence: CASSLAVNNQPQHF. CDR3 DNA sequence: TGCGCCAGCAGCTTGGCGGTTAACAATCAGCCCCAGCATTTT.

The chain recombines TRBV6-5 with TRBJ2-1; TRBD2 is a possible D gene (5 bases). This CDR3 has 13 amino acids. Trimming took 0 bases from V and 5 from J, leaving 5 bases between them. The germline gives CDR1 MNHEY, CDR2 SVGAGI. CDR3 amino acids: CASSYSGDNEQFF. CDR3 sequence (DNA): TGTGCCAGCAGTTACTCGGGAGACAATGAGCAGTTCTTC.

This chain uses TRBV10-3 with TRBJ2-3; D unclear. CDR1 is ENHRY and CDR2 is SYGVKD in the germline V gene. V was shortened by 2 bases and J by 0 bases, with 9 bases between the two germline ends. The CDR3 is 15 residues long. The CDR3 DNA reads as TGTGCCATCAGTGAGCCCGGGTCTAGCACAGATACGCAGTATTTT. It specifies CAISEPGSSTDTQYF.

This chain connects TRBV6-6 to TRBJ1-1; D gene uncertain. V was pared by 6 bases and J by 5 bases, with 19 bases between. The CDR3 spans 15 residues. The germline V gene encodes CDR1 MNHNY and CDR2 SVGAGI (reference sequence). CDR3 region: CASSRTMNVGTEAFF. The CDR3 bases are TGTGCCAGCAGCCGCACTATGAATGTAGGAACTGAAGCTTTCTTT.

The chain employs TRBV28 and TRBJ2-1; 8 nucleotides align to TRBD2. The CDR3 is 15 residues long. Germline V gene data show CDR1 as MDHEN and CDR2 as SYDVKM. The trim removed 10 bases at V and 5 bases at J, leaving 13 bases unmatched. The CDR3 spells CATLPSGSRNNEQFF. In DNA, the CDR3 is TGTGCCACCCTACCAAGCGGGAGTAGGAACAATGAGCAGTTCTTC. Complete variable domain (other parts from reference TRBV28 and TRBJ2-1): DVKVTQSSRYLVKRTGEKVFLECVQDMDHENMFWYRQDPGLGLRLIYFSYDVKMKEKGDIPEGYSVSREKKERFSLILESASTNQTSMYLCATLPSGSRNNEQFFGPGTRLTVL.

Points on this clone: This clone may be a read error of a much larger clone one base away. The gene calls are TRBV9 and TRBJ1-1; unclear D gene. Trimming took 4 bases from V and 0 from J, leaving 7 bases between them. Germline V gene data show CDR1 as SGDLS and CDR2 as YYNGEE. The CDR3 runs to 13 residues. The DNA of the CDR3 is TGTGCCAGCAGCCTAGACATGAACACTGAAGCTTTCTTT. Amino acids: CASSLDMNTEAFF.